Described below is a single TCR beta chain sequence and its context. The target antigen is unknown. V lost 5 bases to trimming and J lost 6 bases; unmatched junction nucleotides: 9. Germline loops: CDR1 MNHEY, CDR2 SMNVEV (reference sequence). The CDR3 consists of 14 residues. The source of the sample is a study of post-analysis software for immune sequencing data. Study summary: The cohort encompassed relapsing-remitting, secondary progressive and progressive-relapsing multiple sclerosis disease courses. Study observations and caveats: Five or six TRBV segments, TRBV5-6, TRBV5-1 and TRBV20-1 among them, were found more frequent in patients than controls.

Included in the TCR beta cDNA libraries were unique molecular identifiers. TCRdb fed the PCR reads into MiXCR, producing one record per CDR3 protein. The sample consists of fewer than 700,000 distinct CDR3 sequences, around 47% of them appearing once. This TCR was sampled from a girl between 5 and 17 years old with multiple sclerosis. The sample comprised blood. The chain carries TRBV27 and TRBJ2-7; 8 bases agree with TRBD1. This CDR3 is CASSPRDRGVEQYF. The CDR3 nucleotides read TGTGCCAGCAGTCCTCGAGACAGGGGTGTCGAGCAGTACTTC.